This TCR beta chain came from a study of blood T cell repertoires in COVID-19. Across the whole study: Acute and convalescent COVID-19 samples came from the United States, Italy and Spain. Nucleic acid was either cDNA or gDNA, and it came from T cells, B-cell-depleted T cells, or PBMCs.

As originally analysed: Estimated nucleated cell counts came from reference gene primer amplification. Sequencing was performed with immunoSEQ multiplex PCR; in TCRdb, only in-frame clones are kept and a portion is missing. The DNA was the basis for D and trimming; V, J and clone size are from that table. This sample has approximately 25,000 clones, with more than 80% found just once. V was pared by 10 bases and J by 6 bases, with 21 bases between. Looked up from germline, CDR1 is ENHRY and CDR2 is SYGVKD. This CDR3 contains 14 residues. The receptor's source is a woman between 65 and 79 years old with COVID-19, enrolled during active disease. The rearrangement joins TRBV10-3 to TRBJ1-1; D ambiguous. Material: peripheral blood. The CDR3 nucleotides are TGTGCCACCCAGCCCCAGGTGCTTGCCCCTGAAGCTTTCTTT. The encoded protein is CATQPQVLAPEAFF.